The 26 T cell receptor beta chains below come from one sample, sequenced in a study of cytomegalovirus exposure and HLA in healthy donors. TCRdb's table, derived via immunoSEQ multiplex PCR, lists solely in-frame clones and lacks some. Of approximately 100,000 clones in the sample, roughly 92% are singletons; the top ten hold around 1.2%. Material for sequencing was PBMCs. Receptors originate from a woman aged 25 to 39 in good health and CMV-seropositive.

V gene TRBV19 combines with J gene TRBJ2-4; D is undetermined. The CDR3 runs 11 residues. V was clipped by 3 bases and J by 6 bases, with 3 bases between them. The V gene's germline CDR1 is LNHDA and CDR2 SQIVND (reference sequence). The CDR3: CASSIGNIQYF. CDR3 nucleotide sequence: TGTGCCAGTAGTATCGGAAACATTCAGTACTTC.

This clone was recorded once. The chain combines TRBV30 with TRBJ1-4; TRBD1 is a possible D gene (5 bases). CDR3 size: 14 residues. Germline lookup yields CDR1 GTSNPN and CDR2 SVGIG (reference sequence). With 3 bases removed from V and 5 bases from J, the gap between germline ends came to 13 bases. The CDR3 sequence is CAWRYRNPNEKLFF. The CDR3 region has the DNA TGTGCCTGGAGATACAGGAATCCAAATGAAAAACTGTTTTTT. Full variable domain (rest looked up from reference TRBV30 and TRBJ1-4): SQTIHQWPATLVQPVGSPLSLECTVEGTSNPNLYWYRQAAGRGLQLLFYSVGIGQISSEVPQNLSASRPQDRQFILSSKKLLLSDSGFYLCAWRYRNPNEKLFFGSGTQLSVL.

The CDR3 DNA reads TGTGCCAGCAGCTTGGGACCGGACTTCTCCTACGAGCAGTACTTC. Translated: CASSLGPDFSYEQYF. The V gene is TRBV5-5, the J gene TRBJ2-7; D may be TRBD2 (5 bases). The V gene lost 0 bases and the J gene lost 0 bases, with 10 bases spanning the gap. The CDR3 loop spans 15 amino acids. Germline values: CDR1 SGHKS, CDR2 YYEKEE (reference sequence).

The chain has TRBV19 and TRBJ1-5, with TRBD1 identical over 9 bases. Per the germline V gene, CDR1 is LNHDA and CDR2 is SQIVND (reference sequence). After removal of 6 bases from V and 6 bases from J, the junction contained 6 bases not matched to a gene. The CDR3 length is 14 residues. This CDR3 is CASSRDRVVQPQHF. The CDR3 DNA follows: TGTGCCAGTAGCCGGGACAGGGTCGTTCAGCCCCAGCATTTT.

This sequence joins TRBV5-1 and TRBJ2-3; the D is unclear. V was shortened by 3 bases and J by 0 bases, with 5 bases between the two germline ends. CDR1 is SGHRS and CDR2 is YFSETQ in the germline V gene. The CDR3 contains 13 residues. The CDR3 DNA reads TGCGCCAGCAGCTCGTCTAGCACAGATACGCAGTATTTT. Translating it yields CASSSSSTDTQYF.

This sequence joins TRBV10-3 and TRBJ1-2; no reliable D call. Germline V gene data show CDR1 as ENHRY and CDR2 as SYGVKD. V lost 10 bases and J 4 bases, leaving 16 bases between the germline ends. The CDR3 is made up of 13 amino acids. CDR3 loop: CATLDTIVYGYTF. The CDR3 DNA reads TGTGCCACCCTTGACACCATCGTCTATGGCTACACCTTC.

The chain recombines TRBV7-9 with TRBJ2-1; TRBD2 might be the D (5 bases). The germline V and J ends were trimmed by 3 bases and 4 bases, with 7 bases remaining between them. CDR1 and CDR2 from the germline V gene are SEHNR and FQNEAQ (reference sequence). The CDR3 has 13 amino acids. The chain's CDR3 is CASSLGEYNEQFF. CDR3 in DNA: TGTGCCAGCAGCTTGGGAGAATACAATGAGCAGTTCTTC. The entire variable domain, with the rest obtained from reference TRBV7-9 and TRBJ2-1, is as follows: DTGVSQNPRHKITKRGQNVTFRCDPISEHNRLYWYRQTLGQGPEFLTYFQNEAQLEKSRLLSDRFSAERPKGSFSTLEIQRTEQGDSAMYLCASSLGEYNEQFFGPGTRLTVL.

This chain connects TRBV18 to TRBJ2-7, with D unresolved. Trimming shortened V by 3 bases and J by 3 bases, and 3 bases separated the two germline ends. Germline V gene data show CDR1 as KGHSH and CDR2 as LQKENI. The CDR3 spans 11 residues. The CDR3 reads CASSPNYEQYF. The DNA of the CDR3 is TGTGCCAGCTCACCTAACTACGAGCAGTACTTC.

The genes are TRBV19 and TRBJ2-3; 10 nucleotides align to TRBD2. The CDR3 spans 15 residues. The germline V gene has CDR1 LNHDA and CDR2 SQIVND (reference sequence). After removal of 5 bases from V and 4 bases from J, the junction contained 6 bases not matched to a gene. DNA of the CDR3: TGTGCCAGTAGTCCTAGCGGGAGTGGGGCAGATACGCAGTATTTT. It is translated as CASSPSGSGADTQYF.

The J gene is TRBJ2-7, the V gene TRBV19, with 7 bases lining up with TRBD2. There are 13 residues in the CDR3. The germline V gene encodes CDR1 LNHDA and CDR2 SQIVND (reference sequence). V lost 6 bases to trimming and J lost 4 bases; unmatched junction nucleotides: 6. The CDR3 sequence is CASSPSGTYEQYF. The CDR3 coding sequence is TGTGCCAGTAGCCCTAGCGGAACGTACGAGCAGTACTTC.

The CDR3 loop is CASSLGGRPYEQYF. Written as DNA, the CDR3 is TGTGCCAGCAGCTTAGGCGGGAGACCCTACGAGCAGTACTTC. This chain uses TRBV7-2 with TRBJ2-7; 7 bases match TRBD2. The CDR3 loop spans 14 amino acids. The V segment lost 1 base and the J segment 2 bases; nucleotides outside the gene matches: 2. Germline V gene sequence: CDR1 SGHTA, CDR2 FQGNSA.

CDR3 amino acids: CATSSPGRTGSSGNTIYF. CDR3 sequence (DNA): TGTGCCACCAGCAGTCCCGGTCGGACAGGGAGCTCTGGAAACACCATATATTTT. The rearrangement uses TRBV15 and TRBJ1-3, with 8 bases that match TRBD1. In germline, CDR1 is LNHNV, CDR2 YYDKDF (reference sequence). The CDR3 has 18 residues. With V trimmed by 3 bases and J by 0 bases, 10 bases remained unmatched. The whole variable domain, remainder taken from reference TRBV15 and TRBJ1-3, is DAMVIQNPRYQVTQFGKPVTLSCSQTLNHNVMYWYQQKSSQAPKLLFHYYDKDFNNEADTPDNFQSRRPNTSFCFLDIRSPGLGDTAMYLCATSSPGRTGSSGNTIYFGEGSWLTVV.

V is TRBV7-2 and J is TRBJ1-1; 7 bases align to TRBD1. With V trimmed by 5 bases and J by 1 base, 7 bases remained unmatched. The CDR3 is 15 residues long. Germline assignment: CDR1 SGHTA and CDR2 FQGNSA. The CDR3 sequence is CASSTSTGPNTEAFF. As DNA, the CDR3 is TGTGCCAGCAGCACCTCGACAGGGCCGAACACTGAAGCTTTCTTT.

The chain employs TRBV28 and TRBJ2-1; 9 bases fit TRBD2. CDR1 is MDHEN, CDR2 SYDVKM, per germline. This CDR3 spans 17 amino acids. V shed 3 bases, J shed 2 bases, and the junction held 8 bases outside the gene matches. The CDR3 spells CASSFLRASGTYNEQFF. As DNA, the CDR3 is TGTGCCAGCAGTTTCCTCCGGGCTAGCGGGACCTACAATGAGCAGTTCTTC.

The chain is built from TRBV18 and TRBJ1-2, with D perhaps matching TRBD1 (5 bases). Germline CDR1 KGHSH, CDR2 LQKENI. The V end was cut by 0 bases, the J end by 6 bases, with 14 bases between. The CDR3 is made up of 15 amino acids. CDR3 protein: CASSPPARVNNGYTF. The CDR3 DNA follows: TGTGCCAGCTCACCACCCGCCAGGGTAAATAATGGCTACACCTTC.

The count of this clone is one. The rearrangement links TRBV15 to TRBJ2-3; 15 bases are shared with TRBD2. J gave up 3 bases and V 4 bases, and 2 bases lay outside the gene matches. CDR3 length: 16 residues. CDR1 and CDR2 (germline): LNHNV, YYDKDF (reference sequence). CDR3 nucleotide sequence: TGTGCCACCAGCATAGGGACTAGCGGGAGGACAGATACGCAGTATTTT. Residues: CATSIGTSGRTDTQYF.

This clone occurred once. The chain carries TRBV19 and TRBJ1-1; maybe TRBD1 (5 bases). Germline V gene sequence: CDR1 LNHDA, CDR2 SQIVND (reference sequence). The CDR3 is 14 amino acids. V gave up 4 bases and J gave up 6 bases, with 15 bases separating them. CDR3 residues: CASSKAQGSPEAFF. CDR3 in DNA: TGTGCCAGTAGTAAGGCGCAGGGCAGTCCTGAAGCTTTCTTT.

The J gene is TRBJ2-2, the V gene TRBV4-2; TRBD2 agrees at 10 bases. CDR1 LGHNA and CDR2 YNFKEQ come from the germline V gene. CDR3 length equals 16 residues. The V segment lost 5 bases and the J segment 1 base; nucleotides outside the gene matches: 4. The CDR3 nucleotides read TGTGCCAGCAGCTCCCGGACTAGCGGGAACACCGGGGAGCTGTTTTTT. Its translation is CASSSRTSGNTGELFF.

V usage is TRBV6-1 and J usage is TRBJ2-1, with 15 bases lining up with TRBD2. With V trimmed by 2 bases and J by 10 bases, 9 bases remained unmatched. This CDR3 comprises 17 residues. Germline CDR1 and CDR2: MNHNS and SASEGT. CDR3 coding DNA: TGTGCCAGCAGTGAACATGGACTAGCGGGAGGGCCGTGGGAGCAGTTCTTC. It specifies CASSEHGLAGGPWEQFF.

The rearrangement joins TRBV11-2 to TRBJ1-1, with 7 nucleotides matching TRBD1. The V and J ends lost 5 bases and 5 bases, in that order; junction bases with no gene match: 11. CDR3 length equals 15 residues. The germline V gene has CDR1 SGHAT and CDR2 FQNNGV. Written as DNA, the CDR3 is TGTGCCAGCAGCCCAGTGAGGGGACAGTCTACTGAAGCTTTCTTT. Encoded protein: CASSPVRGQSTEAFF.

The chain is built from TRBV30 and TRBJ2-3; 8 positions match TRBD2. The V gene's germline CDR1 is GTSNPN and CDR2 SVGIG (reference sequence). The ends lost 0 bases at V and 5 bases at J; junction bases unmatched: 16. The CDR3 consists of 18 residues. CDR3 loop: CAWSVPFQASGSGDTQYF. The CDR3 DNA sequence: TGTGCCTGGAGTGTACCGTTTCAGGCAAGCGGGAGCGGAGATACGCAGTATTTT.

The V gene is TRBV27, the J gene TRBJ2-7; TRBD1 aligns across 8 bases. Germline loops: CDR1 MNHEY, CDR2 SMNVEV (reference sequence). The CDR3 runs 15 residues. The junction had 8 bases not matched to a gene; V was cut back by 2 bases and J by 5 bases. DNA for the CDR3: TGTGCCAGCAGTTTAGACGCCGGACAGGGTAACGAGCAGTACTTC. Protein product: CASSLDAGQGNEQYF.

The chain employs TRBV5-1 and TRBJ2-1, with D tentatively TRBD2 (6 bases). The V gene lost 0 bases and the J gene lost 8 bases, with 12 bases spanning the gap. Germline V gene data show CDR1 as SGHRS and CDR2 as YFSETQ. This CDR3 has 14 residues. The CDR3 DNA reads as TGCGCCAGCAGCTTGGCGGGGTGGGGGGATGAGCAGTTCTTC. It encodes CASSLAGWGDEQFF.

The chain recombines TRBV18 with TRBJ2-7, with TRBD2 identical over 9 bases. Germline V CDR1 and CDR2: KGHSH, LQKENI. The junction had 9 bases not matched to a gene; V was cut back by 0 bases and J by 6 bases. The CDR3 loop spans 16 amino acids. The chain's CDR3 is CASSPPTSGRRVEQYF. DNA of the CDR3: TGTGCCAGCTCACCACCAACTAGCGGGCGGCGTGTCGAGCAGTACTTC.

The chain recombines TRBV2 with TRBJ1-5; no definite D call. The CDR3 has 13 residues. CDR1 and CDR2 from the germline V gene are SNHLY and FYNNEI. The V end was cut by 6 bases, the J end by 8 bases, with 14 bases between. The CDR3 nucleotides are TGTGCCAGCAGAGCCGACAATATCAAGCCCCAGCATTTT. It is translated as CASRADNIKPQHF.

The chain links TRBV13 to TRBJ1-1; 7 bases fit TRBD1. V lost 5 bases and J lost 10; bases outside the gene matches: 16. The CDR3 extends over 15 amino acids. CDR1 is PRHDT, CDR2 FYEKMQ, per germline (reference sequence). The CDR3 is CASSPLDRLKKGAFF. The DNA for the CDR3 is TGTGCCAGCAGCCCGTTGGACAGGTTGAAGAAAGGAGCTTTCTTT.